The sequence of this TCR beta chain was determined in a study of identical twins. Points from the study as a whole: Twin-shared out-of-frame alpha sequences showed excess low generation probability.

A universal primer site arose from template switching, and cDNA bore unique molecular identifiers. TCRdb redid the calling of the 5' RACE reads with MiXCR, one entry per CDR3 protein. The data hold around 680,000 distinct CDR3 sequences, with over 8.5% observed a single time. About this clonotype: Its cognate antigen is unknown.

The CDR3 sequence is 15 residues long. Germline V CDR1 and CDR2: DFQATT, SNEGSKA (reference sequence). The V gene lost 5 bases and the J gene lost 2 bases, with 15 bases spanning the gap. This sample also appeared in a second study, on yellow fever vaccine responses in identical twins. From that second work: Twins' vaccine T cell responses were reported to seem partly convergent and partly personalized.

Material for sequencing was PBMCs. The TCR comes from a woman younger than 30 in good health. The V gene is TRBV20-1, the J gene TRBJ2-2; D is perhaps TRBD2 (6 bases). CDR3: CSAQPSGLNTGELFF. CDR3 in DNA: TGCAGTGCTCAACCCTCGGGACTCAACACCGGGGAGCTGTTTTTT.